The entry that follows covers one T cell receptor (beta chain) sequence. Antigen: not known. The V end was cut by 4 bases, the J end by 0 bases, with 14 bases between. The CDR3 extends over 15 amino acids. Germline lookup yields CDR1 SGHDT and CDR2 YYEEEE. This sample is part of a study of Ad26.COV2.S vaccination and SARS-CoV-2 variants. The overall study: Ad26.COV2.S given intramuscularly, once or twice 56 days apart. Study-level points and caveats: Quantification of TCR breadth and depth may have yielded underestimates of total T cell responses. Vaccinated and placebo-treated recipients had similar non-spike TCR breadth.

As for treatment: around 19 received Ad26.COV2.S at low or high dose, single or two shots; roughly five received placebo; per-sample allocation not given. Each sample was drawn 63 days after the first injection (of vaccine or placebo). At a Boston site, the person donating was an adult of 18-55 years. Clones were sequenced by immunoSEQ multiplex PCR, and TCRdb holds only the in-frame ones, with some missing. The sample carries over 200,000 clones, 88% recorded once. The chain combines TRBV5-6 with TRBJ2-7; TRBD1 is a possible D gene (5 bases). The clonotype was recovered from a person aged 18-65 years who received the Ad26.COV2.S COVID-19 vaccine or a placebo. This material consisted of peripheral blood, taken in a trial of Ad26.COV2.S vaccine versus placebo. The CDR3 here is CASSQLGPSSYEQYF. In DNA form, the CDR3 reads TGTGCCAGCAGCCAGTTGGGGCCCAGCTCCTACGAGCAGTACTTC.